This entry describes one T cell receptor (beta chain). The antigen remains unidentified. The record originates from a study of radiation and T cells in renal cell carcinoma. Stated time point: blood 2 weeks post-SBRT. Treatment indicated: 15 Gy SBRT to primary tumor, nephrectomy 4 weeks later. Serial blood draws occurred at baseline and 2 and 4 weeks post-SBRT. This renal cell carcinoma was of the clear cell type. Study-wide points: Pretreatment tumor biopsies were lacking, so baseline clonotypes are unknown. Top tumor clonotypes rose in blood 2 weeks post-radiation, then contracted.

TCRdb's copy holds only in-frame clones and misses some; the assay was immunoSEQ multiplex PCR. The sample lists approximately 79,000 clones; 82% were seen once. Germline CDR1 reads KGHSH; CDR2 reads LQKENI. The CDR3 runs 15 residues. Trimming took 6 bases from V and 0 from J, leaving 12 bases between them. The chain employs TRBV18 and TRBJ1-5, with D possibly matching TRBD1 (5 bases). The source is a man in his sixties with renal cell carcinoma. The sample consisted of blood, taken from a patient whose treatment included radiotherapy and nephrectomy. This CDR3 reads CASSPSQGSNQPQHF. CDR3 DNA: TGTGCCAGCTCTCCCTCTCAGGGTAGCAATCAGCCCCAGCATTTT.